The source of this TCR beta chain is a study of blood T cell repertoires in COVID-19. Whole-study context: COVID-19 samples collected from the United States, Italy and Spain covered acute and convalescent phases. The analysed material was cDNA or gDNA that came from T cells, B-cell-depleted T cells, or PBMCs.

Seattle researchers signed up patients amid active infection and tracked them longitudinally. Germline CDR1 and CDR2: MGHRA and YSYEKL. The V end was cut by 4 bases, the J end by 0 bases, with 13 bases between. This CDR3 is 16 amino acids long. Study processing details: Nucleated cell counts were estimated from reference gene primer amplification. Profiling relied on immunoSEQ multiplex PCR, and the TCRdb table lists in-frame clones only, not all of them. The D gene and trimming were derived from the DNA, and the V and J assignments and clone size from that table. The data contain more than 80,000 clones, around 78% of them singletons.

The chain carries TRBV4-1 and TRBJ2-4; D ambiguous. The receptor was isolated from an elderly man with COVID-19, enrolled during active disease. Source material: peripheral blood. The chain's CDR3 is CASSPRLVVAKNIQYF. DNA of the CDR3: TGCGCCAGCAGCCCCAGACTGGTCGTAGCCAAAAACATTCAGTACTTC.